The clone carrying this TCR beta chain was observed a handful of times. This sample was included in a study of T-cell reconstitution after alpha-beta-depleted transplantation in children. The germline V gene encodes CDR1 LGHDT and CDR2 YNNKEL (reference sequence). Trimming shortened V by 1 base and J by 11 bases, and 9 bases separated the two germline ends. The CDR3 is made up of 13 amino acids. Library preparation (for TCRbeta) was performed with unique molecular identifiers. Each CDR3 protein gets one entry after TCRdb re-called the PCR reads with MiXCR. Of roughly 350,000 distinct CDR3 sequences listed, under 13% are singletons.

The chain links TRBV3-1 to TRBJ1-6, with D tentatively TRBD1 (5 bases). The sequencing here drew on PBMCs from the stem cell graft donor, taken from the stem cell graft. The clonotype comes from a human donor who donated a stem cell graft to a child with acute lymphoblastic leukemia. The CDR3 coding sequence is TGTGCCAGCAGCCAAGGGACATCTACACCCCTCCACTTT. It yields the protein CASSQGTSTPLHF.